The source of this TCR beta chain is a study of human T cells and chemical hapten exposure. General study findings and limits: After DPC sensitization, TCRs above 1 in 1000 frequency showed no change.

Original methodology: Counting gave a median of about 89,000 TCRs per sample, with values ranging from roughly 20,000 to 700,000. One entry per CDR3 protein, called by TCRdb with MiXCR from the RACE reads. These V and J calls are TCRdb output, not the study's own analysis. The table has 75,000 to 95,000 distinct CDR3 sequences, roughly 10% seen once; the top ten hold under 4%. With respect to this clonotype: Antigen: not known.

The time point was: patch test 1, 2 weeks after DPC sensitization. Treatment noted: therapeutic diphenylcyclopropenone sensitization with weekly scalp DPC. Germline lookup yields CDR1 GTSNPN and CDR2 SVGIG (reference sequence). The CDR3 is made up of 14 amino acids. V was shortened by 5 bases and J by 7 bases, with 17 bases between the two germline ends. This sequence was found in a woman in her sixties with alopecia areata. Some clones in this sample may be carry-over from other donors' samples. The chain employs TRBV30 and TRBJ2-2, with D possibly matching TRBD1 (7 bases). The sample here was whole blood, taken in connection with sensitization to the hapten diphenylcyclopropenone (DPC). The CDR3, as DNA: TGTGCCTGGGACACGACAGGGACTCTCGGGGAGCTGTTTTTT. Protein product: CAWDTTGTLGELFF.